Sequencing of this TCR beta chain was carried out in a study of T-cell memory formation after mild COVID-19. Across the study: TCR clusters were mostly donor specific.

CDR1 SNHLY and CDR2 FYNNEI come from the germline V gene. CDR3 length: 11 amino acids. Trimming removed 7 bases at V and 12 bases at J, with 16 bases between. 5'RACE with constant-segment primers built TCRalpha and TCRbeta cDNA libraries with UMIs. TCRdb reanalysed the 5' RACE reads using MiXCR and keeps one entry per CDR3 protein. Counted here are some 450,000 distinct CDR3 sequences, 20% occurring once; the ten biggest clones make up about 8.8%. The sequence was obtained from an adult woman who had mild COVID-19 (a few samples of this study predate the infection). Cell type and time point are not known. The chain is built from TRBV2 and TRBJ2-7; weak D call: TRBD1 (6 bases). Sequenced sample: PBMCs or a T cell subset sorted from them (not recorded which). DNA of the CDR3: TGTGCCAGCACGCAGGGGAGCGATTCGTACTTC. This translates into CASTQGSDSYF.